This T cell receptor beta chain was documented in a study of identical twins. Using its own MiXCR run on the 5' RACE reads, TCRdb lists one record per CDR3 protein. The sample comprises roughly 500,000 distinct CDR3 sequences, roughly a fifth of which are singletons, and approximately 0.95% rests with the top ten. The CDR3 extends over 16 amino acids. Germline loops: CDR1 LGHNA, CDR2 YSLEER. Trimming pared 4 bases from V and 0 bases from J, leaving 14 bases between. Another study also made use of these data, one on T cells expressing NK-cell markers.

This receptor was obtained from a woman between 18 and 29 years old in good health. Sequencing was performed on CD4+ T cells sorted from blood. V usage is TRBV4-3 and J usage is TRBJ2-3; D is uncertain. The CDR3 sequence is CASSRATTASTDTQYF. CDR3 DNA sequence: TGCGCCAGCAGCCGCGCTACTACCGCTAGCACAGATACGCAGTATTTT.